This T cell receptor beta chain stems from a study of shared T cell receptors in the human thymus. The table came from immunoSEQ multiplex PCR; TCRdb's copy has only in-frame clones and leaves some out. The sample holds about 660,000 clones; around 87% are singletons and the top ten take just under 0.0095%. V dropped 5 bases and J dropped 2; count of bases not matched to a gene: 12. Per the germline V gene, CDR1 is SGHVS and CDR2 is FNYEAQ. This CDR3 comprises 18 residues. These data were also filed under a second study, of human thymus T cells. This second study says: Thymus specimens were resections from corrective heart surgery.

The rearrangement links TRBV7-6 to TRBJ2-3, with 11 bases matching TRBD2. This TCR was sampled from a boy younger than two with a congenital heart defect. Material for sequencing was thymocytes. CDR3 DNA: TGTGCCAGCAGCCCCCCCCCGACTAGCGGGATATACACAGATACGCAGTATTTT. Its translation is CASSPPPTSGIYTDTQYF.